This record covers a single T cell receptor (beta chain). Some clones are missing from TCRdb's copy, which holds only in-frame ones; the method was immunoSEQ multiplex PCR. The sample lists about 150,000 clones, about 90% occurring once. The germline gives CDR1 LNHDA, CDR2 SQIVND (reference sequence). V lost 6 bases, J lost 5 bases, and 13 bases stayed unmatched. The length of the CDR3 is 16 residues. This specimen comes from a study of blood T cell repertoires in COVID-19. Study in general: There were acute and convalescent COVID-19 samples, and they came from the United States, Italy and Spain.

This chain joins TRBV19 and TRBJ1-2, with 9 bases identical to TRBD1. The TCR originated in a man aged 50 to 60 with acute or convalescent COVID-19. Sequencing was done on a sample of peripheral blood. CDR3 coding DNA: TGTGCCAGTAGCCCGAACTCCGGGACAGGGATTTATGGCTACACCTTC. Translating it yields CASSPNSGTGIYGYTF.